A selection of T cell receptor beta chains follows, all from one sample in a study of Ad26.COV2.S vaccination and SARS-CoV-2 variants. Clones were read by immunoSEQ multiplex PCR, and TCRdb kept only the in-frame ones, dropping some. Altogether hundreds of thousands of clones are present, approximately 92% being singletons, with the ten largest covering approximately 2.5%. The source was peripheral blood, collected in a trial of Ad26.COV2.S vaccine versus placebo. Receptors were obtained from a person aged 18 to 65 who received the Ad26.COV2.S COVID-19 vaccine or a placebo. Each CDR3 is given with its conserved first and last residue. The D gene is left open where the match is weak. Clone sizes are given selectively: once, few, many, or a class where the clone is expanded.

clone size	D gene	V gene	CDR3 length	J gene	CDR3 protein	CDR3 DNA
.	TRBD1	TRBV2	15	TRBJ2-7	CASYQGDLDSYEQYF	TGTGCCAGCTATCAGGGGGATTTGGACAGCTACGAGCAGTACTTC
.	TRBD2	TRBV4-1	16	TRBJ2-1	CASSQVPGLVGNEQFF	TGCGCCAGCAGCCAAGTCCCGGGACTAGTCGGCAATGAGCAGTTCTTC
.	.	TRBV18	15	TRBJ1-1	CASSPPVQGGTEAFF	TGTGCCAGCTCACCACCGGTCCAGGGTGGGACTGAAGCTTTCTTT
.	TRBD1	TRBV4-3	14	TRBJ1-2	CASSHRGGNYGYTF	TGCGCCAGCAGCCACAGGGGGGGAAACTATGGCTACACCTTC
.	TRBD2	TRBV5-8	17	TRBJ2-1	CASSFYSGRRSYNEQFF	TGTGCCAGCAGCTTCTATAGCGGGAGAAGGTCCTACAATGAGCAGTTCTTC
.	TRBD2	TRBV2	18	TRBJ2-3	CASSVTQTSGGAADTQYF	TGTGCCAGCAGTGTCACCCAAACTAGCGGGGGGGCGGCAGATACGCAGTATTTT
.	.	TRBV5-1	15	TRBJ1-1	CASSVQSGGSTEAFF	TGCGCCAGCAGCGTCCAATCCGGAGGGTCCACTGAAGCTTTCTTT
.	.	TRBV3-1/TRBV3-2	12	TRBJ2-7	CASSPGGWEQYF	TGTGCCAGCAGCCCTGGGGGCTGGGAGCAGTACTTC
.	.	TRBV2	12	TRBJ2-3	CASGISSDTQYF	TGTGCCAGCGGGATTTCCTCGGATACGCAGTATTTT
.	.	TRBV7-3	15	TRBJ2-2	CASSSGARGTGELFF	TGTGCCAGCAGCTCCGGGGCGCGTGGCACCGGGGAGCTGTTTTTT
.	.	TRBV24-1	15	TRBJ2-1	CATSDSSSSYNEQFF	TGTGCCACCAGTGATTCGTCCAGCTCCTACAATGAGCAGTTCTTC
.	.	TRBV4-3	12	TRBJ1-1	CASSQASGKAFF	TGCGCCAGCAGCCAAGCTTCAGGGAAAGCTTTCTTT
.	TRBD1	TRBV6-5	14	TRBJ1-2	CASNRQGANYGYTF	TGTGCCAGCAACCGACAGGGAGCTAACTATGGCTACACCTTC
.	.	TRBV4-3	13	TRBJ2-2	CARTSADTGELFF	TGCGCCAGAACCTCCGCCGACACCGGGGAGCTGTTTTTT
.	.	TRBV29-1	13	TRBJ2-7	CSVEWQTSEEQYF	TGCAGCGTTGAATGGCAGACCTCGGAGGAGCAGTACTTC
.	TRBD1	TRBV11-2	16	TRBJ2-7	CASSLRWSGGGYEQYF	TGTGCCAGCAGCTTAAGATGGTCAGGGGGCGGGTACGAGCAGTACTTC
.	.	TRBV11-2	15	TRBJ1-2	CASSPSGGRFQGYTF	TGTGCCAGCAGCCCCTCTGGGGGGAGATTTCAGGGCTACACCTTC
.	TRBD2	TRBV7-2	14	TRBJ2-3	CASSLGRAADTQYF	TGTGCCAGCAGCTTGGGGAGGGCAGCAGATACGCAGTATTTT
.	.	TRBV5-1	17	TRBJ1-2	CASSPRDSRASNYGYTF	TGCGCCAGCAGCCCGAGGGACTCCAGGGCGTCTAACTATGGCTACACCTTC
.	.	TRBV7-2	11	TRBJ2-2	CASSFLGELFF	TGTGCCAGCAGCTTTCTCGGGGAGCTGTTTTTT
once	.	TRBV5-6	13	TRBJ2-7	CASSPDFSYEQYF	TGTGCCAGCAGTCCTGACTTTTCCTACGAGCAGTACTTC
.	TRBD2	TRBV28	17	TRBJ2-7	CASSLEGPGEGYPEQYF	TGTGCCAGCAGTTTAGAGGGCCCCGGGGAGGGTTATCCCGAGCAGTACTTC
.	.	TRBV2	14	TRBJ1-2	CASSDRGSRSGYTF	TGTGCCAGCAGTGACCGGGGATCACGGAGTGGCTACACCTTC
once	TRBD1	TRBV2	15	TRBJ2-2	CASSEMAGGFGELFF	TGTGCCAGCAGTGAAATGGCAGGGGGCTTCGGGGAGCTGTTTTTT
once	.	TRBV27	15	TRBJ1-6	CASSLWGGEGSPLHF	TGTGCCAGCAGTTTATGGGGGGGCGAGGGTTCACCCCTCCACTTT
.	.	TRBV13	13	TRBJ2-3	CASSLDGTDTQYF	TGTGCCAGCAGCTTGGACGGCACAGATACGCAGTATTTT
.	.	TRBV2	14	TRBJ1-1	CASSVVREGTEAFF	TGTGCCAGCAGTGTAGTCAGGGAGGGTACTGAAGCTTTCTTT
.	TRBD2	TRBV11-3	13	TRBJ2-1	CASTSWEGNEQFF	TGTGCCAGCACCTCGTGGGAGGGGAATGAGCAGTTCTTC
.	.	TRBV7-2	13	TRBJ2-7	CASSFYKGYEQYF	TGTGCCAGCAGCTTTTACAAAGGCTACGAGCAGTACTTC
.	TRBD1	TRBV28	14	TRBJ2-7	CASSLKTGWYEQYF	TGTGCCAGCAGTTTGAAGACAGGGTGGTACGAGCAGTACTTC
.	.	TRBV9	14	TRBJ2-7	CASSVEPSPYEQYF	TGTGCCAGCAGCGTAGAACCTTCCCCTTACGAGCAGTACTTC
.	TRBD2	TRBV18	15	TRBJ2-1	CASRLAASSYNEQFF	TGTGCCAGCCGACTAGCGGCGAGCTCCTACAATGAGCAGTTCTTC
.	.	TRBV11-2	13	TRBJ2-7	CASSLPGTYEQYF	TGTGCCAGCAGCTTACCGGGTACCTACGAGCAGTACTTC
.	.	TRBV11-2	15	TRBJ2-3	CASIPGFMGTDTQYF	TGTGCCAGCATTCCGGGATTCATGGGCACAGATACGCAGTATTTT
.	.	TRBV7-2	13	TRBJ2-3	CASSLSRTDTQYF	TGTGCCAGCAGCTTATCCCGAACAGATACGCAGTATTTT
.	.	TRBV5-4	11	TRBJ1-2	CASSFNYGYTF	TGTGCCAGCAGTTTTAACTATGGCTACACCTTC
.	TRBD2	TRBV14	21	TRBJ2-7	CASSQDELAGEPLLNPYEQYF	TGTGCCAGCAGCCAAGATGAACTGGCGGGGGAACCCTTGCTGAACCCCTACGAGCAGTACTTC
.	.	TRBV28	17	TRBJ1-4	CASSPIYIRLTNEKLFF	TGTGCCAGCAGTCCTATCTATATTCGTCTAACTAATGAAAAACTGTTTTTT
.	TRBD1	TRBV5-4	16	TRBJ2-7	CASSWGLRDRDYEQYF	TGTGCCAGCAGCTGGGGGCTACGGGACAGGGACTACGAGCAGTACTTC
once	TRBD2	TRBV28	20	TRBJ2-1	CASSLSFFPFSGGSYNEQFF	TGTGCCAGCAGTTTAAGCTTTTTCCCCTTTAGCGGGGGATCCTACAATGAGCAGTTCTTC
.	.	TRBV11-2	13	TRBJ2-3	CASGKRATDTQYF	TGTGCCAGCGGCAAGCGAGCCACAGATACGCAGTATTTT
.	.	TRBV9	15	TRBJ2-3	CASSANWDFTDTQYF	TGTGCCAGCAGCGCGAACTGGGACTTTACAGATACGCAGTATTTT
.	TRBD1	TRBV7-9	16	TRBJ1-3	CASSRTGAFSGNTIYF	TGTGCCAGCAGCCGCACAGGGGCCTTTTCTGGAAACACCATATATTTT
.	.	TRBV30	14	TRBJ1-5	CAWGEENSNQPQHF	TGTGCCTGGGGTGAGGAAAATAGCAATCAGCCCCAGCATTTT
.	TRBD1	TRBV18	13	TRBJ1-1	CASSPDRATEAFF	TGTGCCAGCTCACCAGACAGGGCCACTGAAGCTTTCTTT
.	.	TRBV7-9	15	TRBJ2-5	CASSPKHRERETQYF	TGTGCCAGCAGTCCAAAACACAGGGAAAGAGAGACCCAGTACTTC
.	.	TRBV9	13	TRBJ2-5	CASSAPGSETQYF	TGTGCCAGCAGCGCTCCAGGGTCCGAGACCCAGTACTTC
.	.	TRBV27	15	TRBJ2-3	CASSLYAQAGDTQYF	TGTGCCAGCAGTTTATATGCCCAAGCTGGCGATACGCAGTATTTT
.	TRBD1	TRBV4-3	13	TRBJ1-1	CASSQGRDRKAFF	TGCGCCAGCAGCCAAGGGCGGGACAGAAAAGCTTTCTTT
.	.	TRBV29-1	13	TRBJ1-1	CSVQEGTGTEAFF	TGCAGCGTTCAGGAAGGGACGGGCACTGAAGCTTTCTTT
few	TRBD2	TRBV3-1/TRBV3-2	17	TRBJ2-1	CASSQGTTSGEYNEQFF	TGTGCCAGCAGCCAAGGGACGACTAGCGGAGAATACAATGAGCAGTTCTTC
.	.	TRBV19	15	TRBJ1-5	CASSTALGRNQPQHF	TGTGCCAGTAGTACCGCATTGGGGCGAAATCAGCCCCAGCATTTT
.	TRBD2	TRBV2	17	TRBJ2-4	CASKSSGGLVAKNIQYF	TGTGCCAGCAAGAGTAGCGGGGGGCTCGTAGCCAAAAACATTCAGTACTTC
.	.	TRBV14	16	TRBJ2-2	CASSQEWTENTGELFF	TGTGCCAGCAGCCAAGAGTGGACAGAGAACACCGGGGAGCTGTTTTTT
.	.	TRBV6-2/TRBV6-3	15	TRBJ2-2	CASSNPWGVGGELFF	TGTGCCAGCAGTAACCCGTGGGGGGTAGGCGGGGAGCTGTTTTTT
.	.	TRBV9	15	TRBJ2-1	CASSVSGSAYNEQFF	TGTGCCAGCAGCGTCTCGGGCAGTGCCTACAATGAGCAGTTCTTC
.	.	TRBV24-1	13	TRBJ2-1	CATISANYNEQFF	TGTGCCACCATCTCCGCAAACTACAATGAGCAGTTCTTC
few	.	TRBV11-2	11	TRBJ2-1	CASSLVLGQFF	TGTGCCAGCAGCTTAGTACTGGGGCAGTTCTTC
.	.	TRBV6-1	14	TRBJ1-1	CASSEWGSYTEAFF	TGTGCCAGCAGTGAATGGGGTAGTTACACTGAAGCTTTCTTT